These 22 T cell receptor beta chains were sequenced from one sample in a study of regulatory T cells in long-lasting Graves disease. Time point given: newly diagnosed GD, antithyroid drugs for less than 3 months. Researchers made the TCR library from RNA that was extracted from PBMCs. CDR3-region Arm-PCR and iRepertoire HTBI primers produced the TCR beta libraries. TCRdb processed the multiplex PCR reads anew with MiXCR; each CDR3 protein has one entry. Of a few hundred thousand distinct CDR3 sequences listed, roughly 15% are singletons. This same sample was also taken into another study, of T cells in Graves' hyperthyroidism and ophthalmopathy.

This sample comprised peripheral blood mononuclear cells (PBMCs), obtained at new diagnosis, from a patient treated with antithyroid drugs. Receptors originate from a middle-aged woman with Graves disease.

Worth noting for this clonotype: This may be a read error, as it is one base from a much larger clone. The chain is built from TRBV11-2 and TRBJ2-7; the D gene is possibly TRBD1 (5 bases). The germline CDR1 and CDR2 sequences are SGHAT and FQNNGV. The CDR3 is 13 amino acids. Trimming cost V 1 base and J 5 bases, with 9 bases left between them. CDR3 residues: CASSLVARDEQYF. Here the CDR3 DNA reads TGTGCCAGCAGCTTAGTGGCCAGGGACGAGCAGTACTTC.

Remarks on this clonotype: The junction departs from germline at one end; a sequencing error may be responsible. The V call is TRBV28, the J call TRBJ2-2; maybe TRBD2 (6 bases). Germline CDR1 MDHEN, CDR2 SYDVKM. The CDR3 has 14 amino acids. The CDR3 loop reads CASSSGLHTGELLF. CDR3 in DNA: TGTGCCAGCAGTTCGGGACTGCACACCGGGGAGCTGCTTTTT.

The table lists this clonotype with a few counts. V usage is TRBV4-2 and J usage is TRBJ2-7, with D possibly matching TRBD2 (6 bases). With 1 base removed from V and 3 bases from J, the gap between germline ends came to 10 bases. The CDR3 extends over 14 amino acids. The V gene's germline CDR1 is LGHNA and CDR2 YNFKEQ. The chain's CDR3 is CASSQASVGYEQYF. The CDR3 DNA reads TGTGCCAGCAGCCAAGCTAGCGTTGGCTACGAGCAGTACTTC.

This clonotype was counted ten times or more. The V gene is TRBV11-3, the J gene TRBJ1-1; D is unresolved. The CDR3 spans 12 residues. Germline V gene sequence: CDR1 SGHNT, CDR2 YENEEA. V was cut by 4 bases and J by 6 bases, with 9 bases left in between. CDR3 sequence (DNA): TGTGCCAGCAGCTACTCTACCGCTGAAGCTTTCTTT. It translates to CASSYSTAEAFF.

This clonotype was seen a few times. The chain uses TRBV29-1 and TRBJ2-3; the match to TRBD2 covers 7 bases. Germline V gene sequence: CDR1 SQVTM, CDR2 ANQGSEA. The ends lost 4 bases at V and 3 bases at J; junction bases unmatched: 16. This CDR3 has 17 residues. DNA for the CDR3: TGCAGCGTTGTTGGGTATGGGCGGGAGAAGAGGACAGATACGCAGTATTTT. It yields the protein CSVVGYGREKRTDTQYF.

The rearrangement joins TRBV28 to TRBJ2-7; either TRBD1 or TRBD2 may supply D (5 bases each). In germline, CDR1 is MDHEN, CDR2 SYDVKM. The germline V and J ends were trimmed by 4 bases and 7 bases, with 17 bases remaining between them. The CDR3 spans 14 residues. The CDR3 nucleotides are TGTGCCAGCAGTTGGGGGACCGGACGGGGAGAGCAGTACTTC. It codes for CASSWGTGRGEQYF.

The rearrangement joins TRBV24-1 to TRBJ2-3; 9 bases align to TRBD2. Germline values: CDR1 KGHDR, CDR2 SFDVKD. V was pared by 5 bases and J by 7 bases, with 3 bases of the junction left unmatched. The CDR3 has 13 amino acids. The CDR3 loop is CATSGLAGYTQYF. DNA of the CDR3: TGTGCCACCAGTGGTCTAGCGGGATATACGCAGTATTTT.

V and J are TRBV9 and TRBJ2-1; TRBD1 matches 9 bases. Per the germline V gene, CDR1 is SGDLS and CDR2 is YYNGEE. Unmatched junction bases numbered 6, after V lost 0 bases and J lost 8 bases. The CDR3 is 15 residues long. This chain's CDR3 is CASSVALQGAYEQFF. CDR3 nucleotides: TGTGCCAGCAGCGTAGCTCTACAGGGGGCGTATGAGCAGTTCTTC.

This clonotype was counted a few times. The genes are TRBV6-5 and TRBJ1-6, with unresolved D. Germline CDR1 is MNHEY and CDR2 is SVGAGI. This CDR3 has 16 residues. V gave up 3 bases and J gave up 7 bases, with 16 bases separating them. The CDR3 nucleotides read TGTGCCAGCAGTTATATTTCCCACTCGAGCAATTCACCCCTCCACTTT. It is translated as CASSYISHSSNSPLHF.

In its sample, this clonotype was seen many times. The chain uses TRBV19 and TRBJ2-3; 7 bases are shared with TRBD2. Unmatched junction bases numbered 11, after V lost 9 bases and J lost 2 bases. The germline CDR1 and CDR2 sequences are LNHDA and SQIVND (reference sequence). The CDR3 has 15 residues. The CDR3 DNA sequence: TGTGCCAGCAGTTGGACTAGTGGGATCACAGATACGCAGTATTTT. Protein sequence: CASSWTSGITDTQYF.

As concerns this clonotype: This may be a read error, as it is one base from a much larger clone. This chain links TRBV19 with TRBJ1-1; D remains ambiguous. The CDR3 is 14 amino acids. Germline CDR1 is LNHDA and CDR2 is SQIVND (reference sequence). V was shortened by 6 bases and J by 4 bases, with 15 bases between the two germline ends. The CDR3 nucleotides are TGTGCCAGTAGCCCCCCACGTCGGAGCACTGAAGCTTTCTTT. It specifies CASSPPRRSTEAFF.

The chain carries TRBV7-2 and TRBJ1-4; D is undetermined. The CDR3 is made up of 11 amino acids. V lost 10 bases and J 8 bases, leaving 11 bases between the germline ends. Germline CDR1 and CDR2: SGHTA and FQGNSA. As DNA, the CDR3 is TGTGCCACCCGGTTGGGCGAAAAACTGTTTTTT. The encoded protein is CATRLGEKLFF.

This clonotype was seen just once. DNA for the CDR3: TGTGCCAGCAGCTACGGGACAGGGGAAATCACAGATACGCAGTATTTT. Translating gives CASSYGTGEITDTQYF. The chain is built from TRBV11-2 and TRBJ2-3, with 10 bases aligning to TRBD1. V gave up 4 bases and J gave up 2 bases; unmatched junction bases: 6. Germline loops: CDR1 SGHAT, CDR2 FQNNGV. The CDR3 sequence is 16 residues long.

Ten or more counts support this clonotype. This chain joins TRBV6-1 and TRBJ2-7; TRBD2 matches at 8 bases. The CDR3 is 16 amino acids. From germline, CDR1 is MNHNS and CDR2 SASEGT. Trimming removed 2 bases from V and 4 bases from J; junction bases left unmatched: 10. The CDR3 loop reads CASSEWVAGLAYEQYF. For the CDR3, the DNA is TGTGCCAGCAGTGAATGGGTAGCGGGATTAGCATACGAGCAGTACTTC.

This clonotype showed up many times. The chain carries TRBV20-1 and TRBJ2-7; 13 bases fit TRBD2. After removal of 6 bases from V and 5 bases from J, the junction contained 4 bases not matched to a gene. The CDR3 covers 13 residues. The germline V gene has CDR1 DFQATT and CDR2 SNEGSKA (reference sequence). CDR3 nucleotides: TGCAGTGCCACGGGACTAGCGGGGAACGAGCAGTACTTC. It codes for CSATGLAGNEQYF.

The chain joins TRBV19 to TRBJ1-1; 8 bases are shared with TRBD1. The CDR3 covers 15 residues. The ends lost 3 bases at V and 4 bases at J; junction bases unmatched: 7. Germline CDR1 is LNHDA and CDR2 is SQIVND (reference sequence). The DNA of the CDR3 is TGTGCCAGTAGTATTTCAGGGGGCGGAAGCACTGAAGCTTTCTTT. It specifies CASSISGGGSTEAFF.

V usage is TRBV28 and J usage is TRBJ2-7; 12 positions agree with TRBD2. The CDR3 consists of 13 residues. V gave up 3 bases and J gave up 8 bases; unmatched junction bases: 2. Germline assignment: CDR1 MDHEN and CDR2 SYDVKM. This CDR3 is CASSLGLAGKQYF. The CDR3 DNA is TGTGCCAGCAGTTTGGGACTAGCGGGCAAGCAGTACTTC.

This clonotype was seen just once. It differs at one base from a far larger clone, so likely a read error. This sequence joins TRBV6-2 or TRBV6-3 and TRBJ2-7; TRBD2 matches at 10 bases. This CDR3 contains 14 residues. Germline assignment: CDR1 MNHEY and CDR2 SVGEGT. V gave up 7 bases and J gave up 7 bases; unmatched junction bases: 10. CDR3 residues: CASTASGSYNEQYF. The CDR3, as DNA: TGTGCCAGCACTGCTAGCGGGAGTTACAATGAGCAGTACTTC.

This clonotype has ten or more counts. The V gene is TRBV20-1, the J gene TRBJ2-5; D is unclear. V lost 3 bases to trimming and J lost 0 bases, with 8 bases between them. CDR1 and CDR2 (germline): DFQATT, SNEGSKA (reference sequence). The CDR3 is made up of 13 amino acids. CDR3 coding DNA: TGCAGTGCTAGTTTGTTCTACCAAGAGACCCAGTACTTC. Residues: CSASLFYQETQYF.

The chain employs TRBV3-1 and TRBJ2-7, with D perhaps TRBD2 (6 bases). Germline V lookup: CDR1 LGHDT, CDR2 YNNKEL (reference sequence). The CDR3 length is 15 residues. Trimming took off 2 bases at V and 1 base at J, with 12 bases between the two ends. The CDR3 is CASSQTLAGSYEQYF. The CDR3 DNA sequence: TGTGCCAGCAGCCAAACTTTGGCGGGGTCCTACGAGCAGTACTTC.

Concerning this clonotype: A far larger clone differs by one base, so this is likely a read error. The chain uses TRBV2 and TRBJ2-5; D unresolved. The J call may not be correct, given that the DNA end is closer to TRBJ2-1. CDR3 size: 14 residues. Germline assignment: CDR1 SNHLY and CDR2 FYNNEI. The CDR3 spells CARREKGLVHEQFF. The CDR3 region has the DNA TGTGCCAGAAGAGAAAAGGGATTAGTCCATGAGCAGTTCTTC.

The V gene is TRBV15, the J gene TRBJ2-7, with 7 bases that match TRBD1. The CDR3 totals 13 residues. Germline trimming cut 2 bases from V and 4 bases from J; bases unmatched to any gene: 2. The germline CDR1 and CDR2 sequences are LNHNV and YYDKDF (reference sequence). The CDR3 here is CATSRTGDYEQYF. CDR3 bases: TGTGCCACCAGCAGAACAGGGGATTACGAGCAGTACTTC.